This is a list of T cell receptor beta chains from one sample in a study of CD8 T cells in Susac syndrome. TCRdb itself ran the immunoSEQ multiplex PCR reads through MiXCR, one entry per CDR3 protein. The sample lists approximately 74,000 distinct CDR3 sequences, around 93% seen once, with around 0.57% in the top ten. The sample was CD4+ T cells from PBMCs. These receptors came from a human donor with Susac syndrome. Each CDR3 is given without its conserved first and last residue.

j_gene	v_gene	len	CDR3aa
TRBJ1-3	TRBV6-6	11	ATHSLGGNTIY
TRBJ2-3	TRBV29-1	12	SVERGHGTDTQY
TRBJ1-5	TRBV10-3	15	AISEPGAAEHNQPQH
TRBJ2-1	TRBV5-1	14	ASSLGPGLDYNEQF
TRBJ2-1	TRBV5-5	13	ASSLVLAGEREQF
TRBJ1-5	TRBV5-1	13	ASSLGGLGNQPQH
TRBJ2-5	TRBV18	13	ASSPPSGSWETQY
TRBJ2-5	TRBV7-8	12	ASSQGLAKETQY
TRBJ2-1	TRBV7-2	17	ASSAPGTSGSGSYNEQF
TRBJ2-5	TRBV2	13	ASPLPGQGLETQY
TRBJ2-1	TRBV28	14	ASSLQGARSYNEQF
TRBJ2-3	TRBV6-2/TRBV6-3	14	ASSTARGLGTDTQY
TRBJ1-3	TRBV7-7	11	ASSFQEGNTIY
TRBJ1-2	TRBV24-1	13	ATSGPRGTTNGYT
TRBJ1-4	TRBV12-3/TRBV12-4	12	ASRSQGVREKLF
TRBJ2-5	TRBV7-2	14	ASSPLTSGGSETQY
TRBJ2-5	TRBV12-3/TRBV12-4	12	ASSLSKHSGAQY
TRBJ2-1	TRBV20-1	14	SARDKARGSYNEQF
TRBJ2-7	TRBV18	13	ASSPTRSTGNEQY
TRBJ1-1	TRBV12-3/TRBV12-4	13	ASSAPGTKNTEAF
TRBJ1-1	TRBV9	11	ASSVSKDTEAF
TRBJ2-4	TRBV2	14	ASETGSTLAKNIQY
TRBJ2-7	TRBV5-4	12	ASSRAGQSYEQY
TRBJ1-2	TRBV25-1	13	ASSDLSRGSYGYT
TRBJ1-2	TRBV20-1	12	SARDRSRVGGYT
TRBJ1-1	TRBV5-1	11	ASSRVRGTEAF
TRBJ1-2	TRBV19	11	ASNKQGNYGYT
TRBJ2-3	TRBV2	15	ASRAGTRPKSTDTQY
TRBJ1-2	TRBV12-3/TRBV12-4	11	ASSLGSPYGYT
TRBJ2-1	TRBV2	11	ATTRRRENEQF
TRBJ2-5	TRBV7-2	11	ASSRNKKETQY
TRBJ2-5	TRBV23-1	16	ASSQSGSGTGETETQY
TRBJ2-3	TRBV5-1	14	ASSLGGLGGTDTQY
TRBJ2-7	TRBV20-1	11	SALRDFGREQY
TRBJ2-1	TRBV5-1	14	ASSPPTGALHNEQF
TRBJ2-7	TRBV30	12	AWSAGTGSHEQY
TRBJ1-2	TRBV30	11	AWAKGQAYGYT
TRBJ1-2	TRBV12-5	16	ASGLWNLWDRRYYGYT
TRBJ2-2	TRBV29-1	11	SVESPPSGELF
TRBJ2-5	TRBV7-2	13	ASSSGTGTQETQY
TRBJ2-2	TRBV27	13	ASSLSGRPTGELF
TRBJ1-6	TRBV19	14	ASSIMWDVSSSPLH
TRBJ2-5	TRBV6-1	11	ASSLGGAETQY